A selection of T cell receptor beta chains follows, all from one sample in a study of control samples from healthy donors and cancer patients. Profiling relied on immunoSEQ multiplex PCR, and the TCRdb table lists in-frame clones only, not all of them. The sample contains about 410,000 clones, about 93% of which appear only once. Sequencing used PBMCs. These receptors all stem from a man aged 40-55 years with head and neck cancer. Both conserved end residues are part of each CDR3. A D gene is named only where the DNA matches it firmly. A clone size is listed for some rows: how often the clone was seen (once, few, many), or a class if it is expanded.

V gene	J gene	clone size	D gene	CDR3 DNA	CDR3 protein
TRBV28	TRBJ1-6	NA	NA	TGTGCCAGCAGAACCCTTTTCGCAGGGTGGCATTCACCCCTCCACTTT	CASRTLFAGWHSPLHF
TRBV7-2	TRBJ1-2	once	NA	TGTGCCAGCAGCTTAGCGAACGGCTTCGGCTACACCTTC	CASSLANGFGYTF
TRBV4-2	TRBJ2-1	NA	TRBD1	TGTGCCAGCAGCCAACCGGGACAGGGAGATAGTGAGCAGTTCTTC	CASSQPGQGDSEQFF
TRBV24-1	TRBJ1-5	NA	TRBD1	TGTGCCACCAGTGATGGGACAGGGGTTCAGCCCCAGCATTTT	CATSDGTGVQPQHF
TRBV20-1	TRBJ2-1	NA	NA	TGCAGTGCTAATGAACCCCTCCAGCGGTACAATGAGCAGTTCTTC	CSANEPLQRYNEQFF
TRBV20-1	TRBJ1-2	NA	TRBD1	TGCAGTGCTAGTGAACGTTGGGGACAGGGTCGAAAGAACTATGGCTACACCTTC	CSASERWGQGRKNYGYTF
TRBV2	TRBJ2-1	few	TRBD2	TGTGCCAGCAGTTTTAGCGGGAGTTTCTACAATGAGCAGTTCTTC	CASSFSGSFYNEQFF
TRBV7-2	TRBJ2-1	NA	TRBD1	TGTGCCAGCAGACCTCCCGGGACAGGGGCGCACAATGAGCAGTTCTTC	CASRPPGTGAHNEQFF
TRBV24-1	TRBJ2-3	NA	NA	TGTGCCACCCGTGAAGAGGTGCGCACAGATACGCAGTATTTT	CATREEVRTDTQYF
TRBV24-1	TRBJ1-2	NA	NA	TGTGCCACCAGTGGAGACAGGCTTAACTATGGCTACACCTTC	CATSGDRLNYGYTF
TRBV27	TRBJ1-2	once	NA	TGTGCCAGCAGTTTATACGGGGGTCGTGGCTACACCTTC	CASSLYGGRGYTF
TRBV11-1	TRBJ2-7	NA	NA	TGTGCCAGCAGCCTACTCTCCGCCTACGAGCAGTACTTC	CASSLLSAYEQYF
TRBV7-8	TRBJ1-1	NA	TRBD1	TGTGCCAGCAGCTCGACAGGGTCTAGTCTGGTGAACACTGAAGCTTTCTTT	CASSSTGSSLVNTEAFF
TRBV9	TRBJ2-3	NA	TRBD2	TGTGCCAGCAGCGTAGCTCACGGGACTAGCGGGAGTCTCACAGATACGCAGTATTTT	CASSVAHGTSGSLTDTQYF
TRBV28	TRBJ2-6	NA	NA	TGTGCCAGCAGACACCAACCAGGCCGTGGAGGCGAGGCCTCTGGGGCCAACGTCCTGACTTTC	CASRHQPGRGGEASGANVLTF
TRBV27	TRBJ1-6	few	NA	TGTGCCAGCAGTCCTCGGACATCCGGAGGTAATTCACCCCTCCACTTT	CASSPRTSGGNSPLHF
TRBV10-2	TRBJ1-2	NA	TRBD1	TGCGCCAGCACCCCGTCAGGACAGGGTGTTGGCTACACCTTC	CASTPSGQGVGYTF
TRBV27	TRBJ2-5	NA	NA	TGTGCCAGCAGAGGGGCAGAGACCCAGTACTTC	CASRGAETQYF
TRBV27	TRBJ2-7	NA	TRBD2	TGTGCCAGCAGTATACTAGCGGGAGGATACGAGCAGTACTTC	CASSILAGGYEQYF
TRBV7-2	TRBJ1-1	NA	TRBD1	TGTGCCAGCAGCCGGACAGGGAACACTGAAGCTTTCTTT	CASSRTGNTEAFF
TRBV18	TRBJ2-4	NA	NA	TGTGCCAGCTCCCCACCGGGTTCGGGGTCCCTAGCCAAAAACATTCAGTACTTC	CASSPPGSGSLAKNIQYF
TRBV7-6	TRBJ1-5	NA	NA	TGTGCCAGCAGCGCGGGAGGATATCAGCCCCAGCATTTT	CASSAGGYQPQHF
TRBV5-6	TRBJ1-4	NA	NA	TGTGCCAGCAGCTTGGGGGGGAATGAAAAACTGTTTTTT	CASSLGGNEKLFF
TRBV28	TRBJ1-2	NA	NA	TGTGCCAGCAGTTCGGCGGGCTACACCTTC	CASSSAGYTF
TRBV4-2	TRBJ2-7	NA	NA	TGTGCCAGCAGCCAAGCCGGAAAGGGGGACTACGAGCAGTACTTC	CASSQAGKGDYEQYF
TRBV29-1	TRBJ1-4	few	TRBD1	TGCAGCGTTAAGACCGGGACAGGTGGAAAACTGTTTTTT	CSVKTGTGGKLFF
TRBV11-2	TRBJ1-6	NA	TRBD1	TGTGCCAGCAGCCCGGACAGGGGCTATTCACCCCTCCACTTT	CASSPDRGYSPLHF
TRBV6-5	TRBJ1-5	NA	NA	TGTGCCAGCCGGGAGGGCTATAGCAATCAGCCCCAGCATTTT	CASREGYSNQPQHF
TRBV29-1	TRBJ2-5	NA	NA	TGCAGCGTTCAGGGTACAGAGACCCAGTACTTC	CSVQGTETQYF
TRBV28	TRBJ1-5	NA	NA	TGTGCCAGCTTCGCCCTGTTCGGGGGTCAGCCCCAGCATTTT	CASFALFGGQPQHF
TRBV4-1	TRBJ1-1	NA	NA	TGCGCCAGCAGCCAAGTCTCCGGGGGGAACACTGAAGCTTTCTTT	CASSQVSGGNTEAFF
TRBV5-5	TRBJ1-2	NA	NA	TGTGCCAGCAGCGCTAGATCGGACATTAACTATGGCTACACCTTC	CASSARSDINYGYTF
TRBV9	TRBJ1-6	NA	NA	TGTGCCAGCAGCGTCGGGAGCTCCTATAATTCACCCCTCCACTTT	CASSVGSSYNSPLHF
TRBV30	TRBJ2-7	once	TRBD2	TGTGCCTGGAGTGTACACTCGGGAGGACCACTGAGGGAGTACTTC	CAWSVHSGGPLREYF
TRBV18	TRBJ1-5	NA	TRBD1	TGTGCCAGCTCACCTGGACAGGGCATACGCAATCAGCCCCAGCATTTT	CASSPGQGIRNQPQHF
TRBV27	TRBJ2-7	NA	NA	TGTGCCAGTGCGGCCCCAGGGGACCCCTACGAGCAGTACTTC	CASAAPGDPYEQYF
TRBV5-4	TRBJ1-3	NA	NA	TGTGCCAGCAGCCCCACGCCCTCTGGAAACACCATATATTTT	CASSPTPSGNTIYF
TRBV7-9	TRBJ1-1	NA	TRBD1	TGTGCCAGCAGCTTATCTGGGACAGGGGCACGGACTGAAGCTTTCTTT	CASSLSGTGARTEAFF
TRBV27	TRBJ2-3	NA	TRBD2	TGTGCCAGCAGTGTACAATATCGGACTAGTTCAGTGGTAGATACGCAGTATTTT	CASSVQYRTSSVVDTQYF
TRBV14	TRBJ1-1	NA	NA	TGTGCCAGCAGCCAAGGAGGAGCTGAAGCTTTCTTT	CASSQGGAEAFF
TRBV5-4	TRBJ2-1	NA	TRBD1	TGTGCCAGCATCCCGGACAGGACTTACAATGAGCAGTTCTTC	CASIPDRTYNEQFF
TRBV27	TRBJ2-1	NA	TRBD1	TGTGCCAGCAGCGCACCAGGGGGCCCTTACAATGAGCAGTTCTTC	CASSAPGGPYNEQFF
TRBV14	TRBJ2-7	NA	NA	TGTGCCAGCAGCCAAGCTGAGGGTGGGGAGTACTTC	CASSQAEGGEYF
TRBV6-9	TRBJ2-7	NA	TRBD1	TGTGCCAGCAGTGACGAGGGACAGCACCTTCCAGTGTGGGGCTACGAGCAGTACTTC	CASSDEGQHLPVWGYEQYF
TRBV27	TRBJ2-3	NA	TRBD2	TGTGCCAGCAGTTCCCTTCAGGGAGCGGGAGTGGCGGATACGCAGTATTTT	CASSSLQGAGVADTQYF
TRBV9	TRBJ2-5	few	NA	TGTGCCAGCAGCTTGGGACGGCAGCGCCAAGAGACCCAGTACTTC	CASSLGRQRQETQYF
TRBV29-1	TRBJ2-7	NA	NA	TGCAGCGTTGAATCCCCCCAGGAGAGCGGAATTACCTACGAGCAGTACTTC	CSVESPQESGITYEQYF
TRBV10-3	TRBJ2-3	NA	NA	TGTGCCATCCAGGACACAGATACGCAGTATTTT	CAIQDTDTQYF
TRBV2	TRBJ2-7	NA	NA	TGTGCCAGCAGAGGGGACCACTACGAGCAGTACTTC	CASRGDHYEQYF
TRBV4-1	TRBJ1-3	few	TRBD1	TGCGCCAGCAGCCGATCGGCCTCCCTGGACAGGCCCTCTGGAAACACCATATATTTT	CASSRSASLDRPSGNTIYF
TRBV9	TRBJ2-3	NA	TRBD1	TGTGCCAGCAGCATCACAGGGGCCCCAGATACGCAGTATTTT	CASSITGAPDTQYF
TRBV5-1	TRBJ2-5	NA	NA	TGCGCCAGCAGCCTGGCCGGCGAGACCCAGTACTTC	CASSLAGETQYF
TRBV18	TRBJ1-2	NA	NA	TGTGCCAGCTCACCACCGTCAGGGTCTGTCTATGGCTACACCTTC	CASSPPSGSVYGYTF
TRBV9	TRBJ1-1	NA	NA	TGTGCCAGCAGCGTCGGACACAGGATGAACACTGAAGCTTTCTTT	CASSVGHRMNTEAFF